In its sample, the clone carrying this TCR beta chain was seen many times. TCRdb reanalysed the 5' RACE reads using MiXCR and keeps one entry per CDR3 protein. The sample lists 450,000 to 500,000 distinct CDR3 sequences, 14% seen once, with approximately 0.9% in the top ten. Germline V lookup: CDR1 SGHTA, CDR2 FQGNSA. The V gene lost 5 bases and the J gene lost 5 bases, with 16 bases spanning the gap. This CDR3 has 15 amino acids. The sample comes from a study of identical twins. The same specimen was also included in a second study, on yellow fever vaccine responses in identical twins.

The source material was CD4+ T cells sorted from blood. The J gene is TRBJ1-5, the V gene TRBV7-2; D perhaps matches TRBD1 (6 bases). The receptor comes from a woman between 18 and 30 years old in good health. The CDR3 protein is CASSAFLGGDQPQHF. CDR3 sequence (DNA): TGTGCCAGCAGCGCTTTCTTAGGGGGGGATCAGCCCCAGCATTTT. Together with reference TRBV7-2 and TRBJ1-5, the CDR3 gives the full variable domain: GAGVSQSPSNKVTEKGKDVELRCDPISGHTALYWYRQSLGQGLEFLIYFQGNSAPDKSGLPSDRFSAERTGGSVSTLTIQRTQQEDSAVYLCASSAFLGGDQPQHFGDGTRLSIL.